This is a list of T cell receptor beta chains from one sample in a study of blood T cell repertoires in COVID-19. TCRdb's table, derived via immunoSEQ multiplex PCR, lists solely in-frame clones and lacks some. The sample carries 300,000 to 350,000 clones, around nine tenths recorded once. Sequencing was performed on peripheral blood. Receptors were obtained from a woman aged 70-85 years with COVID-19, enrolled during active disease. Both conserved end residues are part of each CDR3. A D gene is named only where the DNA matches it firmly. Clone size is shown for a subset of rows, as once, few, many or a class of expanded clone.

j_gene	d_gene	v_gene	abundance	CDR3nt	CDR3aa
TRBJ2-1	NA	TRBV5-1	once	TGCGCCAGCAGCTTCGACGTTTCAAGGAGGAATGAGCAGTTCTTC	CASSFDVSRRNEQFF
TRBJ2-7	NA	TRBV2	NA	TGTGCCAGCAGTGAAAACCGGGAGCCCTCCTACGAGCAGTACTTC	CASSENREPSYEQYF
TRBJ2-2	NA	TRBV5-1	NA	TGCGCCAGCAGCTTGGGAGGGCCCGGGGAGCTGTTTTTT	CASSLGGPGELFF
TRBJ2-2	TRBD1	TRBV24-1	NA	TGTGCCACCAGTGATCTGACAGGGGAGAACACCGGGGAGCTGTTTTTT	CATSDLTGENTGELFF
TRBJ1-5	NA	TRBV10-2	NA	TGCGCCAGCAGGGCTCAGGGGAATCAGCCCCAGCATTTT	CASRAQGNQPQHF
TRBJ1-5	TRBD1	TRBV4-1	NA	TGCGCCAGCAGCCAAGAGTGGCCCCGGGACAGGAAATATCAGCCCCAGCATTTT	CASSQEWPRDRKYQPQHF
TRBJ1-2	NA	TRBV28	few	TGTGCCAGCAGTTTAGGCGGGGGAGGGAATGGCTACACCTTC	CASSLGGGGNGYTF
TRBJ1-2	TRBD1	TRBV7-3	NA	TGTGCCAGCAGCCCCGGGACAGGGGCTGGCTACACCTTC	CASSPGTGAGYTF
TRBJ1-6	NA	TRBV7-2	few	TGTGCCAGCAGCTGGGCAGGGGTCGTAGGGTCACCCCTCCACTTT	CASSWAGVVGSPLHF
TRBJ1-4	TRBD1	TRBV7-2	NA	TGTGCCAGCAGCTCTTTCTATTTGACAGGGAGGTCAACTAATGAAAAACTGTTTTTT	CASSSFYLTGRSTNEKLFF
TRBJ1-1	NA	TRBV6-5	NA	TGTGCCAGCAGTTTACAGGGCGAGCTTGAAGCTTTCTTT	CASSLQGELEAFF
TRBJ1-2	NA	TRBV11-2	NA	TGTGCCAGCAGCCCCCAAGGGGACATCTATGGCTACACCTTC	CASSPQGDIYGYTF
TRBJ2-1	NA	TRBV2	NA	TGTGCCAGCACTAATAACGATGAGCAGTTCTTC	CASTNNDEQFF
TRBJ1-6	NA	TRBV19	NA	TGTGCCAGTAGTATGGGGCAACAGATTAATTCACCCCTCCACTTT	CASSMGQQINSPLHF
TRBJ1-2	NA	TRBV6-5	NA	TGTGCCAGCAGTTACGACACTAACTATGGCTACACCTTC	CASSYDTNYGYTF
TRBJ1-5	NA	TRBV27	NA	TGTGCCAGCAGTCGATACCCGGGGGTTAGCAATCAGCCCCAGCATTTT	CASSRYPGVSNQPQHF
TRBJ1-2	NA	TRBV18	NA	TGTGCCAGCTCACAGGGGTCCAATGGCTACACCTTC	CASSQGSNGYTF
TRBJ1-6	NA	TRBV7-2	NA	TGTGCCAGCAGCTTGAACGGAGGGCGGAATTCACCCCTCCACTTT	CASSLNGGRNSPLHF
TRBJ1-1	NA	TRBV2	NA	TGTGCCAGCGGGCAGGCGGAGGAGGGTGAAGCTTTCTTT	CASGQAEEGEAFF
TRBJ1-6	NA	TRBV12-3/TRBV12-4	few	TGTGCCAGCAGTTTTCGGGAATTGTCACCCCTCCACTTT	CASSFRELSPLHF
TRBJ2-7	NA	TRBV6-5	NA	TGTGCCAGCGTGATGGGGGCCGAGCAGTACTTC	CASVMGAEQYF
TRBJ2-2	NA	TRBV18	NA	TGTGCCAGCTCACCGTCTGGCGGGGTGTCCGGGGAGCTGTTTTTT	CASSPSGGVSGELFF
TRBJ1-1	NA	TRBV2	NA	TGTGCCAGCAGTGTTTCAGGTGGGACTGAAGCTTTCTTT	CASSVSGGTEAFF
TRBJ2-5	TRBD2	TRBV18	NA	TGTGCCAGCTCACCAAGTTCAGGGAGGGAAGAGACCCAGTACTTC	CASSPSSGREETQYF
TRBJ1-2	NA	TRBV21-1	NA	TGTGCCAGCAGCAAAGCGCCCGACTACCCTAACTATGGCTACACCTTC	CASSKAPDYPNYGYTF
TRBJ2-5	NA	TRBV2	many	TGTGCCAGCAGAGGGAGGCAAGAGACCCAGTACTTC	CASRGRQETQYF
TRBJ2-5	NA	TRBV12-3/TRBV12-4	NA	TGTGCCAGCAGCACACAACAAGAGACCCAGTACTTC	CASSTQQETQYF
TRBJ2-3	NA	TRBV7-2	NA	TGTGCCAGCAGATATACGGGACAAGGCACAGATACGCAGTATTTT	CASRYTGQGTDTQYF